One sample yielded the 32 T cell receptor beta chains listed below, sequenced in a study of cytomegalovirus exposure and HLA in healthy donors (dated by TCRdb to the late 2010s). Libraries were made using the immunoSEQ multiplex PCR assay. A mixture of 60 forward primers for TCR Vbeta segments and 13 reverse primers for TCR Jbeta segments was used in the multiplex PCR. This is the immuneACCESS table as TCRdb keeps it, with only in-frame sequences that have V and J called. A part of the clones is gone; compared with another copy, unresolved V genes explain less than half, and the rest is unexplained. Within this sample are around 120,000 clones, with 50% to 65% of them counted one time only. More than 8% of the sample is held by the ten biggest clonotypes. What was sequenced was PBMCs. All receptors come from a woman in her thirties or forties in good health and CMV-seropositive.

The CDR3 DNA reads as TGTGCCAGCAGCTTAAACACCCTTAAAGAGACCCAGTACTTC. Translation gives CASSLNTLKETQYF. V is TRBV11-2 and J is TRBJ2-5; D gene uncertain. The CDR3 has 14 amino acids. The germline V gene encodes CDR1 SGHAT and CDR2 FQNNGV. Between the trimmed V and J ends, which lost 2 bases and 3 bases, there was a span of 10 bases.

This chain links TRBV5-1 with TRBJ2-1; the match to TRBD2 covers 10 bases. V was clipped by 0 bases and J by 12 bases; unmatched bases: 6. In germline, CDR1 is SGHRS, CDR2 YFSETQ. The CDR3 covers 14 residues. The CDR3 nucleotides read TGCGCCAGCAGCTTGGTGCTAGCGGGAGATGGGCAGTTCTTC. Its protein product is CASSLVLAGDGQFF.

The chain is built from TRBV5-1 and TRBJ2-6, with no clear D. CDR3 length: 13 residues. Deletions cut 4 bases from V and 4 bases from J, with 6 bases between. In germline, CDR1 is SGHRS, CDR2 YFSETQ. The CDR3 bases are TGCGCCAGCAGCCCTTTCGGGGCCAACGTCCTGACTTTC. Protein: CASSPFGANVLTF.

V is TRBV25-1 and J is TRBJ2-5, with 9 bases that match TRBD1. The DNA end is more similar to TRBJ2-7, so the J call may be wrong. This CDR3 region has 16 residues. CDR1 is MGHDK, CDR2 SYGVNS, per germline. The CDR3 DNA sequence: TGTGCCAGCAGTGGACCTCTCCGGGACAGGGAACCCGAGCAGTACTTC. This codes for CASSGPLRDREPEQYF.

The J gene is TRBJ2-7, the V gene TRBV10-3; D may be TRBD2 (6 bases). CDR3 length equals 13 residues. Germline-derived CDR1 and CDR2 are ENHRY and SYGVKD. Trimming cost V 9 bases and J 2 bases, with 14 bases left between them. Here the CDR3 reads CAIRGNPTYEQYF. The CDR3 coding sequence is TGTGCCATACGGGGGAACCCAACCTACGAGCAGTACTTC.

This clone occurred a few times. This sequence joins TRBV25-1 and TRBJ2-4; 9 bases are shared with TRBD2. The ends lost 1 base at V and 0 bases at J; junction bases unmatched: 7. The CDR3 extends over 18 amino acids. Germline V CDR1 and CDR2: MGHDK, SYGVNS. This chain's CDR3 is CASSESLTSGLAKNIQYF. In DNA form, the CDR3 reads TGTGCCAGCAGTGAATCGCTGACTAGCGGCCTAGCCAAAAACATTCAGTACTTC.

This clone appeared once. V is TRBV21-1 and J is TRBJ2-7; the table names TRBD1, a call not compared with the DNA. TRBV21-1 is a pseudogene segment. The CDR3 contains 17 residues. In DNA form, the CDR3 reads TGTGCCAGCAGCAAAGTGGTCGACAGGGGGCGGAACGACGAGCAGTACTTC. Its translation: CASSKVVDRGRNDEQYF.

The V call is TRBV11-2, the J call TRBJ2-1, with 9 positions matching TRBD2. Germline V gene data show CDR1 as SGHAT and CDR2 as FQNNGV. This CDR3 is built from 14 residues. After removal of 3 bases from V and 9 bases from J, the junction contained 6 bases not matched to a gene. CDR3: CASSFAGGPGEQFF. For the CDR3, the DNA is TGTGCCAGCAGCTTCGCGGGAGGGCCGGGTGAGCAGTTCTTC.

The CDR3 coding sequence is TGTGCCAGCAGCCCCCTCAGGGGTGGCACTGAAGCTTTCTTT. This encodes CASSPLRGGTEAFF. The V gene is TRBV7-2, the J gene TRBJ1-1; TRBD1 might be the D (6 bases). V gave up 5 bases and J gave up 4 bases, with 14 bases separating them. The CDR3 spans 14 residues. Germline-derived CDR1 and CDR2 are SGHTA and FQGNSA.

The CDR3 region is CASSTTAGTSYEQYF. The CDR3 DNA follows: TGTGCCAGTTCCACGACCGCGGGGACCTCCTACGAGCAGTACTTC. J is TRBJ2-7 and V is TRBV19; TRBD2 is a possible D gene (6 bases). Germline V gene sequence: CDR1 LNHDA, CDR2 SQIVND (reference sequence). V dropped 8 bases and J dropped 0 bases, with 17 bases sitting between them. CDR3 length equals 15 residues.

The V and J genes are TRBV5-1 and TRBJ2-7; the match to TRBD1 covers 9 bases. Per germline, CDR1 SGHRS and CDR2 YFSETQ. Losses at the gene ends were 5 bases for V and 7 bases for J; bases not matched to a gene: 16. The CDR3 extends over 16 amino acids. The CDR3 sequence is CASSAPLGTGSEEQYF. The CDR3, as DNA: TGCGCCAGCAGTGCACCCCTCGGGACAGGGTCTGAGGAGCAGTACTTC.

The chain uses TRBV13 and TRBJ1-1, with 8 bases fitting TRBD1. The trim removed 2 bases at V and 3 bases at J, leaving 5 bases unmatched. This CDR3 has 15 amino acids. Germline CDR1 and CDR2: PRHDT and FYEKMQ (reference sequence). The CDR3 reads CASSLRQGLYTEAFF. The CDR3 coding sequence is TGTGCCAGCAGCTTAAGACAGGGGCTTTACACTGAAGCTTTCTTT.

The chain recombines TRBV15 with TRBJ2-2, with 8 bases identical to TRBD1. Trimming removed 7 bases from V and 2 bases from J; junction bases left unmatched: 6. This CDR3 comprises 15 residues. Germline V gene sequence: CDR1 LNHNV, CDR2 YYDKDF (reference sequence). The CDR3 is CATNPDRVNTGELFF. The CDR3 coding sequence is TGTGCCACCAACCCGGACAGGGTAAACACCGGGGAGCTGTTTTTT.

The gene calls are TRBV9 and TRBJ2-3; no definite D call. The V end lost 4 bases, the J end lost 6 bases, and 9 bases lay between the germline ends. This CDR3 contains 12 residues. Germline CDR1 is SGDLS and CDR2 is YYNGEE. CDR3 in amino acids: CASSPLEDTQYF. The DNA for the CDR3 is TGTGCCAGCAGCCCCCTAGAGGATACGCAGTATTTT.

This chain joins TRBV4-2 and TRBJ2-4; 13 bases fit TRBD2. Germline V gene sequence: CDR1 LGHNA, CDR2 YNFKEQ. This CDR3 comprises 20 residues. Losses at the gene ends were 3 bases for V and 1 base for J; bases not matched to a gene: 12. CDR3 amino acids: CASSQRGTSGRAEAKNIQYF. DNA for the CDR3: TGTGCCAGCAGCCAGAGAGGTACTAGCGGGAGGGCCGAGGCCAAAAACATTCAGTACTTC.

The chain combines TRBV7-9 with TRBJ1-4; possibly TRBD1 for D (5 bases). This CDR3 region has 17 residues. V shed 5 bases and J shed 2 bases, with 18 bases lying between them. Germline V CDR1 and CDR2: SEHNR, FQNEAQ (reference sequence). CDR3 residues: CASSPEWGEVTNEKLFF. The CDR3 coding sequence is TGTGCCAGCAGCCCCGAGTGGGGCGAGGTCACTAATGAAAAACTGTTTTTT.

This chain uses TRBV5-4 with TRBJ2-5; D gene unclear. The V and J ends lost 4 bases and 1 base respectively, with 8 bases between them. CDR1 is SGHNT and CDR2 is YYREEE in the germline V gene (reference sequence). The CDR3 totals 13 residues. This CDR3 reads CASSPDFQETQYF. CDR3 nucleotide sequence: TGTGCCAGCAGCCCAGACTTCCAAGAGACCCAGTACTTC.

This chain uses TRBV27 with TRBJ1-2; D call uncertain. CDR3 length: 14 amino acids. V shed 6 bases and J shed 9 bases, with 20 bases lying between them. The germline CDR1 and CDR2 sequences are MNHEY and SMNVEV (reference sequence). Here the CDR3 reads CASSRVARMGSYTF. The CDR3 DNA reads TGTGCCAGCAGCCGAGTAGCTCGGATGGGTAGCTACACCTTC.

The V and J genes are TRBV13 and TRBJ2-7; 11 bases match TRBD1. With 5 bases clipped from V and 3 bases from J, the junction kept 6 bases outside the gene matches. The CDR3 runs 15 residues. From germline, CDR1 is PRHDT and CDR2 FYEKMQ (reference sequence). CDR3 in DNA: TGTGCCAGCAGCGCCGGGACAGGGGGATACTACGAGCAGTACTTC. It encodes CASSAGTGGYYEQYF.

V usage is TRBV19 and J usage is TRBJ2-5; 7 bases are a match to TRBD2. The CDR3 consists of 17 residues. Unmatched junction bases numbered 13, after V lost 2 bases and J lost 4 bases. CDR1 and CDR2 from the germline V gene are LNHDA and SQIVND (reference sequence). This CDR3 is CASSIRGEGTWGETQYF. DNA for the CDR3: TGTGCCAGTAGTATACGGGGGGAGGGCACGTGGGGAGAGACCCAGTACTTC.

A single count supports this clone. The chain carries TRBV6-5 and TRBJ1-1; 10 bases match TRBD1. The V segment lost 7 bases and the J segment 0 bases; nucleotides outside the gene matches: 2. In germline, CDR1 is MNHEY, CDR2 SVGAGI. CDR3 length equals 14 residues. The CDR3 nucleotides are TGTGCCAGCAATGACAGGGGGCTGAACACTGAAGCTTTCTTT. Amino acid sequence: CASNDRGLNTEAFF.

This chain connects TRBV6-1 to TRBJ2-1, with 7 nucleotides matching TRBD2. The CDR3 is made up of 16 amino acids. The germline V gene has CDR1 MNHNS and CDR2 SASEGT. V trimming: 2 bases; J trimming: 5 bases; junction bases outside the gene matches: 9. For the CDR3, the DNA is TGTGCCAGCAGTGAATCGGGTTCGGGACTAAACAATGAGCAGTTCTTC. Translating it yields CASSESGSGLNNEQFF.

V usage is TRBV7-9 and J usage is TRBJ2-3; 9 bases line up with TRBD1. Trimming cost V 2 bases and J 5 bases; bases outside gene matches: 5. This CDR3 is built from 15 residues. CDR1 and CDR2 (germline): SEHNR, FQNEAQ (reference sequence). CDR3 residues: CASSLLGQGEDTQYF. Written as DNA, the CDR3 is TGTGCCAGCAGCTTATTGGGACAGGGTGAAGATACGCAGTATTTT.

Only a few counts were recorded for this clone. The chain couples TRBV28 to TRBJ2-5; 7 bases align to TRBD2. Trimming cost V 3 bases and J 5 bases; bases outside gene matches: 9. Germline CDR1 MDHEN, CDR2 SYDVKM. The CDR3 has 15 residues. The CDR3, as DNA: TGTGCCAGCAGTTTTGGTTTGGGAGGGGCCGAGACCCAGTACTTC. Amino acids: CASSFGLGGAETQYF.

Written as DNA, the CDR3 is TGTGCCAGCAGCTCTCGAGGGACTAGCGGGAGCGGGGCAGATACGCAGTATTTT. Translation: CASSSRGTSGSGADTQYF. The rearrangement uses TRBV5-6 and TRBJ2-3, with 14 bases that match TRBD2. The CDR3 extends over 18 amino acids. V lost 3 bases to trimming and J lost 4 bases; unmatched junction nucleotides: 10. Per germline, CDR1 SGHDT and CDR2 YYEEEE. The variable domain in full, with the rest retrieved from reference TRBV5-6 and TRBJ2-3, is DAGVTQSPTHLIKTRGQQVTLRCSPKSGHDTVSWYQQALGQGPQFIFQYYEEEERQRGNFPDRFSGHQFPNYSSELNVNALLLGDSALYLCASSSRGTSGSGADTQYFGPGTRLTVL.

The rearrangement uses TRBV21-1 and TRBJ2-5; the table's D call, TRBD1, has no DNA check behind it. TRBV21-1 constitutes a pseudogene. The CDR3 loop spans 16 amino acids. The DNA for the CDR3 is TGTGCCAGCAACGATCTCAGGGGGGCCAGCCAAGAGACCCAGTACTTC. This translates into CASNDLRGASQETQYF.

The chain joins TRBV6-5 to TRBJ1-1; 8 bases are shared with TRBD1. CDR1 is MNHEY and CDR2 is SVGAGI in the germline V gene. J was trimmed by 2 bases and V by 1 base; bases with no gene match: 3. CDR3 size: 15 residues. CDR3 loop: CASSYWTGSNTEAFF. CDR3 DNA sequence: TGTGCCAGCAGTTACTGGACAGGGTCCAACACTGAAGCTTTCTTT.

V usage is TRBV19 and J usage is TRBJ1-2; 7 nucleotides line up with TRBD1. Germline V gene data show CDR1 as LNHDA and CDR2 as SQIVND (reference sequence). The CDR3 spans 13 residues. Trimming took 4 bases from V and 2 from J; bases not matched to a gene: 1. The CDR3 coding sequence is TGTGCCAGTAGTAGGGGACAGAACTATGGCTACACCTTC. It codes for CASSRGQNYGYTF. The whole variable domain, filled in from reference TRBV19 and TRBJ1-2, reads DGGITQSPKYLFRKEGQNVTLSCEQNLNHDAMYWYRQDPGQGLRLIYYSQIVNDFQKGDIAEGYSVSREKKESFPLTVTSAQKNPTAFYLCASSRGQNYGYTFGSGTRLTVV.

The V and J genes are TRBV28 and TRBJ1-2, with 7 bases matching TRBD1. J gave up 4 bases and V 2 bases, and 10 bases lay outside the gene matches. Germline CDR1 reads MDHEN; CDR2 reads SYDVKM. CDR3 length equals 16 residues. The CDR3 DNA reads TGTGCCAGCAGTTTAGGGACAGTCACATTTGCCTATGGCTACACCTTC. This encodes CASSLGTVTFAYGYTF.

A few counts support this clone. V usage is TRBV29-1 and J usage is TRBJ2-5, with a weak D call TRBD2 (6 bases). V was trimmed by 0 bases and J by 5 bases, leaving 16 bases between them. Per germline, CDR1 SQVTM and CDR2 ANQGSEA. The CDR3 has 15 amino acids. CDR3 nucleotide sequence: TGCAGCGTTGAAGATCGAAACGGGGCGGGGGAGACCCAGTACTTC. It specifies CSVEDRNGAGETQYF.

Note on this clone: An end of the junction differs from the germline gene, which may be a read error. This sequence joins TRBV5-1 and TRBJ2-2, with a weak D call TRBD2 (5 bases). Germline CDR1 reads SGHRS; CDR2 reads YFSETQ. CDR3 size: 16 residues. For the CDR3, the DNA is TGCGCCAGCAACTTGATCGGACTGGGCAGCACCGGGGAGCTGTTTTTT. Its protein product is CASNLIGLGSTGELFF.

This chain uses TRBV18 with TRBJ1-1; TRBD1 is a possible D gene (6 bases). This CDR3 region has 15 residues. Germline CDR1 and CDR2: KGHSH and LQKENI. Trimming removed 3 bases from V and 2 bases from J, with 13 bases in between. The CDR3 reads CASSPSAGANTEAFF. CDR3 DNA: TGTGCCAGCTCACCTTCAGCAGGGGCTAACACTGAAGCTTTCTTT.